This TCR beta chain was documented in a study of identical twins. One entry per CDR3 protein results from TCRdb running MiXCR on the 5' RACE reads. The top ten hold about 1% of the sample, which has a few hundred thousand distinct CDR3 sequences, roughly 13% seen once. This clonotype occurred a few times. What it binds is not known. Whole-study findings and limits: Cross-sectional statistics, not tracking of the same donors, supported the conclusions. Cord blood beta clonotypes that were abundant carried fewer insertions, and memory repertoires showed no such trend.

The data were also submitted as part of a second study, on yellow fever vaccine responses in identical twins.

The material sequenced was CD4+ T cells sorted from blood. The receptor's source is a woman in her late teens or twenties in good health.

The CDR3 nucleotides read TGCAGTGCTGAGGGGGAAGCGGGGGACGCTATTTCTCGAGAGACCCAGTACTTC. Encoded protein: CSAEGEAGDAISRETQYF. This sequence joins TRBV20-1 and TRBJ2-5; 8 bases align to TRBD2. V was clipped by 5 bases and J by 4 bases; unmatched bases: 21. This CDR3 has 18 amino acids. Per the germline V gene, CDR1 is DFQATT and CDR2 is SNEGSKA (reference sequence).